The 6 T cell receptor beta chains given below trace back to one sample, sequenced in a study of long-term antiretroviral therapy in people with HIV. Investigators performed immunoSEQ version v3.0 at survey level. TCRdb keeps only in-frame clones here, not all; method: immunoSEQ multiplex PCR. The data contain about 24,000 clones, roughly 79% of them singletons. Specimen: unsorted PBMCs, collected at the start of antiretroviral therapy, before treatment. The source is a woman aged 18-35 years with HIV.

This chain joins TRBV5-1 and TRBJ1-2; TRBD1 matches at 8 bases. CDR1 SGHRS and CDR2 YFSETQ come from the germline V gene. The trim removed 5 bases at V and 8 bases at J, leaving 8 bases unmatched. CDR3 length: 13 residues. The CDR3 nucleotides are TGCGCCAGCAGTTCCGGACAGGGCTACGGCTACACCTTC. Residues: CASSSGQGYGYTF.

J is TRBJ2-7 and V is TRBV28; a possible D gene is TRBD2 (6 bases). V lost 1 base and J lost 7, with 14 bases in between. The CDR3 covers 14 residues. Germline loops: CDR1 MDHEN, CDR2 SYDVKM. The CDR3 loop reads CASSLFGGSGEQYF. DNA of the CDR3: TGTGCCAGCAGTTTATTCGGGGGAAGCGGGGAGCAGTACTTC. The full variable domain, with the rest looked up from reference TRBV28 and TRBJ2-7, is DVKVTQSSRYLVKRTGEKVFLECVQDMDHENMFWYRQDPGLGLRLIYFSYDVKMKEKGDIPEGYSVSREKKERFSLILESASTNQTSMYLCASSLFGGSGEQYFGPGTRLTVT.

V is TRBV2 and J is TRBJ1-1, with D possibly being TRBD1 (5 bases). CDR1 SNHLY and CDR2 FYNNEI come from the germline V gene. Between the trimmed V and J ends, which lost 8 bases and 4 bases, there was a span of 11 bases. The CDR3 spans 12 residues. The CDR3 is CASAQVPTEAFF. CDR3 nucleotides: TGTGCCAGCGCACAGGTCCCCACTGAAGCTTTCTTT.

The chain employs TRBV7-2 and TRBJ1-1; perhaps TRBD1 as D (5 bases). V gave up 1 base and J gave up 8 bases, with 11 bases separating them. CDR3 length: 13 residues. Germline CDR1 is SGHTA and CDR2 is FQGNSA. This CDR3 reads CASSLVSGGEAFF. CDR3 coding DNA: TGTGCCAGCAGCTTAGTTAGCGGGGGAGAAGCTTTCTTT.

This clone was found once. This sequence joins TRBV7-2 and TRBJ2-4; TRBD1 matches 11 bases. The V segment lost 4 bases and the J segment 9 bases; nucleotides outside the gene matches: 14. CDR1 and CDR2 (germline): SGHTA, FQGNSA. CDR3 length equals 17 residues. Here the CDR3 DNA reads TGTGCCAGCAGCTCCAATATGAGGGGGACAGGGGGTACCATTCAGTACTTC. It is translated as CASSSNMRGTGGTIQYF.

The chain couples TRBV6-1 to TRBJ2-7; D call uncertain. The length of the CDR3 is 13 residues. The germline V gene has CDR1 MNHNS and CDR2 SASEGT. The V gene lost 6 bases and the J gene lost 2 bases, with 11 bases spanning the gap. CDR3 in amino acids: CASRHPGTYEQYF. The CDR3 DNA reads as TGTGCCAGCAGGCACCCTGGGACCTACGAGCAGTACTTC.